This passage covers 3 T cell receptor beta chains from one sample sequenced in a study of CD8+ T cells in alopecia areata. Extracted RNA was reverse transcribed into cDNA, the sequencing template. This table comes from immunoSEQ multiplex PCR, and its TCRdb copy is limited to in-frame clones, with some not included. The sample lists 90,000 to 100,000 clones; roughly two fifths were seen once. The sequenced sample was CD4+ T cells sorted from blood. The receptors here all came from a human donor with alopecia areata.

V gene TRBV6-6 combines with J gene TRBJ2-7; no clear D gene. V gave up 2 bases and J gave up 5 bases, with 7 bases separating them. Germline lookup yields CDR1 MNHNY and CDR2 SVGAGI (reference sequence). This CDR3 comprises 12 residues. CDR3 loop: CASSYDLNEQYF. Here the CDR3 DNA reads TGTGCCAGCAGTTACGATTTGAACGAGCAGTACTTC.

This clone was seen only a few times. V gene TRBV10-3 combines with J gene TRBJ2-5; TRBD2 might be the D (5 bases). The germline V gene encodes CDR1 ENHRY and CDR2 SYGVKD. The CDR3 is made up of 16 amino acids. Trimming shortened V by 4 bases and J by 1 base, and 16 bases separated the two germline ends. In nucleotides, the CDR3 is TGTGCCATCAGTGTAGGTGGACCAGCGGCCCAAGAGACCCAGTACTTC. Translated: CAISVGGPAAQETQYF.

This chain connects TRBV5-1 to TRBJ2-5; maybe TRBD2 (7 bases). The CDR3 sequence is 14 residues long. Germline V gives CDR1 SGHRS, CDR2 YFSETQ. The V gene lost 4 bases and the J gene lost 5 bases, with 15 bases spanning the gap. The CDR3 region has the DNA TGCGCCAGCAGCCAGGGAGGGGGATCGGAGACCCAGTACTTC. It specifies CASSQGGGSETQYF.